The clone carrying this TCR beta chain was seen repeatedly, ten times or more. Antigen: not known. This specimen comes from a study of T cells in Graves' hyperthyroidism and ophthalmopathy. As for the study in general: Peripheral blood was taken when the disease was first diagnosed, before any treatment began. General study points: Most thyroid clonotypes expanded above 0.001 appeared in blood too. In the analysis, a 13 V-J model separated ophthalmopathy from stable hyperthyroidism.

The length of the CDR3 is 15 residues. Germline CDR1 and CDR2: KGHSY and FQNENV. The V gene end was trimmed by 4 bases and the J gene end by 5 bases; junction bases not matched to a gene: 7. Patients aged 18 to 65 had newly diagnosed hyperthyroidism lasting under 2 months. The TCR beta CDR3 regions underwent amplification using RNA transcripts as the source. A set of HTBI primers served as the primers for a first-round RT-PCR of the TCR CDR3. From the multiplex PCR reads, TCRdb called clonotypes with MiXCR, one entry per CDR3 protein. Found here are about 160,000 distinct CDR3 sequences, about 9% of them singletons; the top ten hold approximately 20%.

The origin of this receptor is a woman aged 18-29 years with Graves' hyperthyroidism that later progressed to Graves' ophthalmopathy. Specimen: blood. V gene TRBV16 combines with J gene TRBJ1-5, with TRBD1 matching 8 bases. CDR3 sequence (DNA): TGTGCCAGCAGCCTCATACTGACAGGGGATCAGCCCCAGCATTTT. Encoded protein: CASSLILTGDQPQHF.